These T cell receptor beta chains were read from a single sample in a study of cytomegalovirus exposure and HLA in healthy donors. The repertoire was sequenced with immunoSEQ multiplex PCR; TCRdb's copy has only in-frame clones and lacks some. Of 100,000 to 150,000 clones listed, roughly 68% were seen once; the top ten hold about 4%. Sample: PBMCs. The receptors here all came from a woman aged 45-65 years in good health and CMV-seropositive. CDR3s include the opening cysteine and the closing phenylalanine or tryptophan. The D gene is left open where the match is weak. The size field is filled for only some rows; it gives once, few, many or a size class.

size	D	V	J	CDR3	DNA
-	-	TRBV10-3	TRBJ1-2	CAISESPGRIYGYTF	TGTGCCATCAGTGAGTCGCCGGGGAGGATCTATGGCTACACCTTC
-	-	TRBV5-6	TRBJ2-7	CASSWGQGSYEQYF	TGTGCCAGCAGCTGGGGGCAGGGGTCCTACGAGCAGTACTTC
-	TRBD1	TRBV10-1	TRBJ2-3	CASSPGTGGGFTDTQYF	TGCGCCAGCAGTCCCGGGACAGGAGGGGGCTTTACAGATACGCAGTATTTT
few	-	TRBV19	TRBJ2-5	CASSMNGRGATEETQYF	TGTGCCAGTAGTATGAACGGCCGGGGGGCTACAGAAGAGACCCAGTACTTC
few	TRBD2	TRBV6-6	TRBJ2-7	CASSITSGADDEQYF	TGTGCCAGCAGCATTACAAGCGGGGCTGACGACGAGCAGTACTTC
-	TRBD2	TRBV28	TRBJ2-7	CASSYGGGEQYF	TGTGCCAGCAGTTATGGCGGGGGCGAGCAGTACTTC
-	TRBD1	TRBV9	TRBJ2-5	CASSSFRGPGETQYF	TGTGCCAGCAGCTCGTTCAGGGGGCCCGGGGAGACCCAGTACTTC
-	TRBD1	TRBV30	TRBJ2-2	CAWRGQGRTGELFF	TGTGCCTGGAGGGGACAGGGCCGGACCGGGGAGCTGTTTTTT
-	TRBD2	TRBV5-4	TRBJ2-1	CASTSFLSGGGVHNEQFF	TGTGCCAGCACCTCCTTTTTGTCCGGCGGGGGGGTTCACAATGAGCAGTTCTTC
few	-	TRBV30	TRBJ1-2	CAWSGQKGGYTF	TGTGCCTGGAGTGGACAGAAGGGGGGCTACACCTTC
few	TRBD1	TRBV2	TRBJ1-5	CASGGTGQQPQHF	TGTGCCAGCGGCGGGACAGGGCAACAGCCCCAGCATTTT
-	-	TRBV7-2	TRBJ2-6	CASSLDGSGSSGANVLTF	TGTGCCAGCAGCTTAGACGGCTCGGGGAGCTCTGGGGCCAACGTCCTGACTTTC
few	TRBD2	TRBV10-1	TRBJ2-3	CASSGGARTDTQYF	TGCGCCAGCAGCGGGGGGGCGCGGACAGATACGCAGTATTTT
-	TRBD2	TRBV29-1	TRBJ2-3	CSVAPLGGSTDTQYF	TGCAGCGTGGCCCCTTTGGGGGGGAGCACAGATACGCAGTATTTT
-	-	TRBV4-1	TRBJ1-5	CASSQNLNRDNQPQHF	TGCGCCAGCAGCCAAAACCTGAACAGGGACAATCAGCCCCAGCATTTT
once	-	TRBV6-5	TRBJ2-1	CASSYRGTYNEQFF	TGTGCCAGCAGTTACCGGGGAACCTACAATGAGCAGTTCTTC
-	TRBD2	TRBV29-1	TRBJ2-3	CSVEGGGGADTQYF	TGCAGCGTTGAAGGGGGCGGGGGGGCAGATACGCAGTATTTT
-	-	TRBV28	TRBJ1-3	CASSLTRVSFSGNTIYF	TGTGCCAGCAGTTTAACCAGGGTCTCGTTCTCTGGAAACACCATATATTTT
-	-	TRBV2	TRBJ1-5	CASSQQGRNQPQHF	TGTGCCAGCAGTCAACAGGGACGTAATCAGCCCCAGCATTTT
-	-	TRBV30	TRBJ2-1	CAWSPGTLYNEQFF	TGTGCCTGGAGTCCTGGGACTCTCTACAATGAGCAGTTCTTC
-	TRBD1	TRBV27	TRBJ1-5	CATPTGGSQPQHF	TGTGCCACCCCGACAGGGGGCAGTCAGCCCCAGCATTTT
-	-	TRBV9	TRBJ2-3	CASSVFYHTDTQYF	TGTGCCAGCAGCGTTTTCTACCACACAGATACGCAGTATTTT
-	TRBD1	TRBV6-5	TRBJ1-6	CASRERDRGYSPLHF	TGTGCCAGCAGAGAAAGGGACAGGGGGTATTCACCCCTCCACTTT
-	TRBD1	TRBV6-4	TRBJ1-2	CASSATGYDGYTF	TGTGCCAGCAGTGCGACAGGGTACGATGGCTACACCTTC
few	TRBD1	TRBV6-1	TRBJ1-4	CASGDYRGIGEKLFF	TGTGCCAGCGGAGACTACAGGGGAATTGGCGAAAAACTGTTTTTT
-	-	TRBV2	TRBJ1-6	CASRSEAYSPLHF	TGTGCCAGCAGGTCGGAGGCGTATTCACCCCTCCACTTT
-	-	TRBV5-8	TRBJ1-4	CASSLEGQFNEKLFF	TGTGCCAGCAGCTTGGAGGGACAATTTAATGAAAAACTGTTTTTT
-	-	TRBV6-6	TRBJ1-5	CASSPSGMSNQPQHF	TGTGCCAGCAGCCCCTCAGGGATGAGCAATCAGCCCCAGCATTTT
-	TRBD1	TRBV6-6	TRBJ1-3	CASSYDRAAGNTIYF	TGTGCCAGCAGTTATGACAGGGCCGCCGGAAACACCATATATTTT
few	TRBD2	TRBV10-2	TRBJ2-5	CASTPGGEGTQYF	TGCGCCAGCACCCCGGGGGGGGAAGGGACCCAGTACTTC
-	-	TRBV10-3	TRBJ2-5	CAIGAGAGETQYF	TGTGCCATCGGCGCGGGGGCCGGAGAGACCCAGTACTTC
-	-	TRBV10-3	TRBJ2-3	CATNTGADTQYF	TGTGCCACCAACACCGGGGCAGATACGCAGTATTTT
few	-	TRBV10-1	TRBJ2-3	CASSEGTGFYADTQYF	TGCGCCAGCAGTGAAGGTACAGGGTTTTATGCAGATACGCAGTATTTT
few	TRBD1	TRBV18	TRBJ1-2	CASSGVGTGVFGYTF	TGTGCCAGCTCGGGAGTCGGGACAGGGGTTTTCGGCTACACCTTC
-	TRBD2	TRBV5-1	TRBJ2-5	CASSLVLAGGSLRETQYF	TGCGCCAGCAGCTTGGTTTTAGCGGGGGGGAGTCTGCGAGAGACCCAGTACTTC
-	-	TRBV5-1	TRBJ1-1	CASSFIFDTEAFF	TGCGCCAGCAGCTTTATATTCGACACTGAAGCTTTCTTT
few	-	TRBV19	TRBJ1-1	CASSISRVGNTEAFF	TGTGCCAGTAGTATCTCCAGGGTGGGGAACACTGAAGCTTTCTTT
once	TRBD1	TRBV5-1	TRBJ1-4	CASSGGQGAPEKLFF	TGCGCCAGCAGCGGGGGACAGGGGGCGCCTGAAAAACTGTTTTTT
few	-	TRBV4-2	TRBJ2-6	CASSQDRASGSGANVLTF	TGTGCCAGCAGCCAAGACAGGGCGTCTGGCTCTGGGGCCAACGTCCTGACTTTC
-	-	TRBV5-6	TRBJ1-1	CASSSTGHREGEAFF	TGTGCCAGCAGCTCCACCGGGCACAGGGAGGGTGAAGCTTTCTTT
-	TRBD2	TRBV5-4	TRBJ2-5	CASTQGTSGGAETQYF	TGTGCCAGCACCCAGGGGACTAGCGGGGGGGCAGAGACCCAGTACTTC
-	-	TRBV14	TRBJ1-1	CASSQVGGTEAFF	TGTGCCAGCAGCCAAGTGGGGGGAACTGAAGCTTTCTTT
few	TRBD2	TRBV14	TRBJ2-7	CASSQASFRAGDTEQYF	TGTGCCAGCAGCCAAGCCTCCTTTCGTGCGGGGGATACCGAGCAGTACTTC
-	-	TRBV7-8	TRBJ2-7	CASSAPYRLAYEQYF	TGTGCCAGCAGCGCCCCATACAGGCTTGCCTACGAGCAGTACTTC
-	TRBD1	TRBV6-5	TRBJ2-1	CASSYSRDSYNEQFF	TGTGCCAGCAGTTACTCACGGGACAGCTACAATGAGCAGTTCTTC
-	-	TRBV9	TRBJ2-1	CASSTRGSSYNEQFF	TGTGCCAGCAGCACGCGGGGAAGCTCCTACAATGAGCAGTTCTTC
-	TRBD1	TRBV6-1	TRBJ2-7	CASSLRQGNADF	TGTGCCAGCAGCTTACGACAGGGAAACGCCGACTTC
once	TRBD1	TRBV11-2	TRBJ1-4	CASSPGTANLATNEKLFF	TGTGCCAGCAGCCCGGGGACAGCGAATCTTGCAACTAATGAAAAACTGTTTTTT